The 15 T cell receptor beta chains given below trace back to one sample, sequenced in a study of T cell repertoires in cytomegalovirus infection. Each CDR3 protein is one row after TCRdb ran MiXCR on the reads. The sample includes some 180,000 distinct CDR3 sequences, 17% of them seen just once. Sequenced input: CD8+ T cells from PBMCs. The receptor set was obtained from a human donor in good health (CMV status not recorded). Some clones in this sample may be carry-over from other donors' samples.

This clonotype was observed a handful of times. The rearrangement links TRBV27 to TRBJ2-7; 10 bases align to TRBD1. The V gene end was trimmed by 3 bases and the J gene end by 5 bases; junction bases not matched to a gene: 4. The CDR3 is 14 residues long. Germline V gene lookup returns CDR1 MNHEY and CDR2 SMNVEV (reference sequence). The CDR3 DNA reads TGTGCCAGCAGTTTGGGACAGGGGTTCCACGAGCAGTACTTC. Translation gives CASSLGQGFHEQYF.

This clonotype was seen a few times. The chain uses TRBV7-2 and TRBJ1-4; 8 bases map to TRBD1. V lost 1 base to trimming and J lost 5 bases; unmatched junction nucleotides: 3. The CDR3 is made up of 15 amino acids. The germline CDR1 and CDR2 sequences are SGHTA and FQGNSA. The CDR3 here is CASSLVPGGNEKLFF. In DNA, the CDR3 is TGTGCCAGCAGCTTAGTTCCAGGGGGCAATGAAAAACTGTTTTTT.

This chain joins TRBV4-1 and TRBJ2-3; 14 nucleotides match TRBD2. Unmatched junction bases numbered 8, after V lost 1 base and J lost 5 bases. From germline, CDR1 is MGHRA and CDR2 YSYEKL. CDR3 length: 18 residues. The CDR3 here is CASSQAPTSGGAIDTQYF. For the CDR3, the DNA is TGCGCCAGCAGCCAAGCACCGACTAGCGGGGGGGCTATAGATACGCAGTATTTT.

This chain uses TRBV6-6 with TRBJ2-7; tentatively, D is TRBD1 or TRBD2 (5 bases each). CDR1 is MNHNY and CDR2 is SVGAGI in the germline V gene (reference sequence). V lost 5 bases and J 0 bases, leaving 14 bases between the germline ends. The CDR3 extends over 15 amino acids. CDR3 bases: TGTGCCAGCAGTGAGCCGGGACCCAGCTCCTACGAGCAGTACTTC. Residues: CASSEPGPSSYEQYF.

This clonotype was seen only a few times. This rearrangement joins TRBV6-2 or TRBV6-3 to TRBJ2-3; the D is unclear. V was trimmed by 2 bases and J by 2 bases, leaving 5 bases between them. The V gene's germline CDR1 is MNHEY and CDR2 SVGEGT. The CDR3 extends over 13 amino acids. In DNA form, the CDR3 reads TGTGCCAGCAGTTACGGTTTCACAGATACGCAGTATTTT. Amino acid sequence: CASSYGFTDTQYF.

The gene calls are TRBV11-2 and TRBJ1-1; D is unresolved. The CDR3 runs to 14 residues. Germline CDR1 and CDR2: SGHAT and FQNNGV. The V end lost 5 bases, the J end lost 7 bases, and 17 bases lay between the germline ends. Here the CDR3 reads CASSRRTGGIEAFF. Written as DNA, the CDR3 is TGTGCCAGCAGCAGACGAACGGGTGGGATTGAAGCTTTCTTT.

V is TRBV19 and J is TRBJ1-1, with TRBD1 as a possible D gene (5 bases). Trimming cost V 5 bases and J 0 bases, with 22 bases left between them. The CDR3 runs to 18 residues. Germline V CDR1 and CDR2: LNHDA, SQIVND (reference sequence). The CDR3 DNA is TGTGCCAGTAGTCCCTCGGCGTCGGCAGGGAACATGAACACTGAAGCTTTCTTT. This codes for CASSPSASAGNMNTEAFF.

This clonotype was counted only a few times. This chain joins TRBV7-9 and TRBJ2-1; either TRBD1 or TRBD2 may supply D (5 bases each). The V gene's germline CDR1 is SEHNR and CDR2 FQNEAQ (reference sequence). Trimming took off 2 bases at V and 8 bases at J, with 16 bases between the two ends. The CDR3 length is 15 residues. The DNA for the CDR3 is TGTGCCAGCAGCTTAAGCAGTGGGGGTCACGATGAGCAGTTCTTC. As protein: CASSLSSGGHDEQFF.

This clonotype was seen a few times. The rearrangement joins TRBV29-1 to TRBJ1-1, with 7 bases matching TRBD1. J gave up 4 bases and V 7 bases, and 6 bases lay outside the gene matches. Germline V gives CDR1 SQVTM, CDR2 ANQGSEA. This CDR3 spans 12 amino acids. CDR3 protein: CSGQTGFTEAFF. The CDR3 region has the DNA TGCAGCGGACAGACAGGGTTCACTGAAGCTTTCTTT.

This clonotype was observed a handful of times. The CDR3 here is CASSLGTGNTIYF. CDR3 nucleotides: TGTGCCAGCAGCCTGGGGACCGGAAACACCATATATTTT. The V call is TRBV7-6, the J call TRBJ1-3; D might be TRBD1 (5 bases). CDR3 length: 13 residues. Looked up from germline, CDR1 is SGHVS and CDR2 is FNYEAQ. V was shortened by 5 bases and J by 4 bases, with 9 bases between the two germline ends.

V is TRBV28 and J is TRBJ1-1; no definite D call. Trimming removed 3 bases at V and 4 bases at J, with 12 bases between. The CDR3 contains 14 residues. In germline, CDR1 is MDHEN, CDR2 SYDVKM. DNA for the CDR3: TGTGCCAGCAGTTTTGAGGTGGAGGGCACTGAAGCTTTCTTT. Protein sequence: CASSFEVEGTEAFF.

This clonotype was counted between two and nine times. The chain is built from TRBV5-6 and TRBJ2-1; 7 positions match TRBD2. Looked up from germline, CDR1 is SGHDT and CDR2 is YYEEEE. The CDR3 covers 18 residues. V shed 3 bases and J 5 bases; nucleotides not matched to a gene: 17. CDR3 amino acids: CASSSLPLTSKFNNEQFF. CDR3 in DNA: TGTGCCAGCAGCTCCCTCCCGTTGACTAGCAAATTCAACAATGAGCAGTTCTTC.

The sample holds many counts of this clonotype. The V gene is TRBV7-8, the J gene TRBJ2-7; D might be TRBD1 (7 bases). The CDR3 runs to 14 residues. From germline, CDR1 is SGHVS and CDR2 FQNEAQ. V lost 1 base to trimming and J lost 5 bases, with 12 bases between them. CDR3 sequence reads: CASSLGGGGHEQYF. In nucleotides, the CDR3 is TGTGCCAGCAGCTTAGGAGGAGGGGGCCACGAGCAGTACTTC.

There are a few counts of this clonotype. The rearrangement links TRBV20-1 to TRBJ2-7, with D unclear. V was shortened by 5 bases and J by 0 bases, with 11 bases between the two germline ends. Germline CDR1 DFQATT, CDR2 SNEGSKA (reference sequence). The CDR3 loop spans 13 amino acids. The CDR3 nucleotides read TGCAGTGCTCCCACCCAGAGCTCCTACGAGCAGTACTTC. It yields the protein CSAPTQSSYEQYF.

In this sample, this clonotype is medium-sized. The V and J genes are TRBV7-8 and TRBJ2-1, with D possibly called TRBD1 or TRBD2 (5 bases each). The CDR3 has 17 amino acids. V gave up 5 bases and J gave up 1 base, with 18 bases separating them. Germline V gene lookup returns CDR1 SGHVS and CDR2 FQNEAQ. The CDR3 bases are TGTGCCAGCAGCCCCTCTGCCGGGACCGCGTCCTACAATGAGCAGTTCTTC. Its translation: CASSPSAGTASYNEQFF.